This T cell receptor (beta chain) was retrieved from a study of cytomegalovirus exposure and HLA in healthy donors. Primers: 60 Vbeta forward and 13 Jbeta reverse. TCRdb's table, derived via immunoSEQ multiplex PCR, lists solely in-frame clones and lacks some. The table lists over 150,000 clones, around 85% of them singletons, with 4.3% in the top ten. Source material: PBMCs. The source of this sequence is a man between 40 and 49 years old in good health and CMV-seronegative.

CDR3 in amino acids: CASFTPKGRNYGYTF. The DNA of the CDR3 is TGTGCCAGCTTTACACCGAAGGGGCGTAACTATGGCTACACCTTC. The V gene is TRBV7-9, the J gene TRBJ1-2; TRBD1 might be the D (5 bases). This CDR3 spans 15 amino acids. V was clipped by 8 bases and J by 1 base, with 17 bases between them. Germline V CDR1 and CDR2: SEHNR, FQNEAQ (reference sequence).